One T cell receptor beta chain is described in this entry. Assay: immunoSEQ multiplex PCR; the TCRdb copy retains only in-frame clones and omits some. The sample carries around 100,000 clones, less than 95% recorded once. The data derive from a study of blood T cell repertoires in COVID-19. Study context: Acute-phase and convalescent COVID-19 samples originated in the United States, Italy and Spain. Sources were T cells, B-cell-depleted T cells, or PBMCs; the material itself was cDNA or gDNA.

Trimming left V 4 bases short and J 5 bases short, with 13 bases between. The CDR3 sequence is 13 residues long. The germline CDR1 and CDR2 sequences are SQVTM and ANQGSEA. The specimen sequenced was peripheral blood. The sequence was collected from a middle-aged man with acute or convalescent COVID-19. This chain uses TRBV29-1 with TRBJ2-3; D remains ambiguous. CDR3 coding DNA: TGCAGCGTTGCCCCAGAATACCAAGATACGCAGTATTTT. As protein: CSVAPEYQDTQYF.